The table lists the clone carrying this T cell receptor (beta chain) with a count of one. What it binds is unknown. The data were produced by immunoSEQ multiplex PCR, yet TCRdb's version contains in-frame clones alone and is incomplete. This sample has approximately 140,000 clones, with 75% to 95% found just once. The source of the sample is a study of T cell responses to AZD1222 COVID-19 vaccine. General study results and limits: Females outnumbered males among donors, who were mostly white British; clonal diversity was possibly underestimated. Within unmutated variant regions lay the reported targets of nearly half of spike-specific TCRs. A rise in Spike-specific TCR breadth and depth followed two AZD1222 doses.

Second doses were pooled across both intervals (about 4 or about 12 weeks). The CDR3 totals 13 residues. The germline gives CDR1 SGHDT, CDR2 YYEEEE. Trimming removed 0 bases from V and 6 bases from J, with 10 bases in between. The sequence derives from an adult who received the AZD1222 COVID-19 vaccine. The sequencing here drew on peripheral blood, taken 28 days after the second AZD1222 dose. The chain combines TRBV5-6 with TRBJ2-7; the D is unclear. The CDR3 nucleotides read TGTGCCAGCAGCTTGGATACAGACGTCGAGCAGTACTTC. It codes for CASSLDTDVEQYF.